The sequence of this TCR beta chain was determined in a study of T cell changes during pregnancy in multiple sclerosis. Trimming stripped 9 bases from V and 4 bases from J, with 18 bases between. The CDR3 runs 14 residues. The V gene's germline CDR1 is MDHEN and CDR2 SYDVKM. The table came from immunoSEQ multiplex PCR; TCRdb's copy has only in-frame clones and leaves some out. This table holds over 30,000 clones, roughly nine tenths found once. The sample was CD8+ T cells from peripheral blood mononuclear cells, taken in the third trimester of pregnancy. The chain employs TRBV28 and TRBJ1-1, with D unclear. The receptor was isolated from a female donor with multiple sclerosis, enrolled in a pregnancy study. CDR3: CARASDRLGTEAFF. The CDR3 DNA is TGTGCCAGGGCGAGCGATAGGTTGGGCACTGAAGCTTTCTTT.